A single T cell receptor (beta chain) is shown here with its context. Produced via immunoSEQ multiplex PCR; TCRdb's table is partial and in-frame only. The sample lists approximately 170,000 clones, around 92% occurring once. Germline V lookup: CDR1 SGHRS, CDR2 YFSETQ. Trimming removed 0 bases from V and 4 bases from J, with 7 bases in between. The CDR3 is made up of 14 amino acids. This entry is derived from a study of control samples from healthy donors and cancer patients. This receptor was identified in a woman under 40 in good health. The source material was blood. The rearrangement joins TRBV5-1 to TRBJ1-4; no reliable D call. The CDR3, as DNA: TGCGCCAGCAGCTTGGGGCAGCTTAATGAAAAACTGTTTTTT. As protein: CASSLGQLNEKLFF.